This T cell receptor (beta chain) was obtained from a study of regulatory and conventional T cells in RAG deficiency. The sorted conventional CD4+ T cells were CD25-low and CD127-high, with genomic DNA sequenced. General observations from the study: Omenn syndrome and CID/AS patients had roughly 100-fold fewer unique Treg TCR beta sequences, versus about 10-fold elsewhere.

The V and J ends lost 4 bases and 4 bases respectively, with 12 bases between them. Germline-derived CDR1 and CDR2 are SGHRS and YFSETQ. This CDR3 contains 14 residues. In the case of this clone: Its cognate antigen is unknown.

Only in-frame clones appear in the TCRdb table, and some are missing; sequencing was by immunoSEQ multiplex PCR. The table shows approximately 22,000 clones, with around 96% occurring only once. The data also belong to a second study, concerning regulatory T cells. That report notes: Primers: 52 TRBV forward and 13 TRBJ reverse.

The sequencing sample was made of CD25- CD4+ T cells sorted from blood. The rearrangement links TRBV5-1 to TRBJ2-1, with a possible D match to TRBD2 (6 bases). This receptor was taken from a human donor in good health. The CDR3 spells CASSGTSSYNEQFF. In nucleotides, the CDR3 is TGCGCCAGCAGCGGGACTTCCTCATACAATGAGCAGTTCTTC.